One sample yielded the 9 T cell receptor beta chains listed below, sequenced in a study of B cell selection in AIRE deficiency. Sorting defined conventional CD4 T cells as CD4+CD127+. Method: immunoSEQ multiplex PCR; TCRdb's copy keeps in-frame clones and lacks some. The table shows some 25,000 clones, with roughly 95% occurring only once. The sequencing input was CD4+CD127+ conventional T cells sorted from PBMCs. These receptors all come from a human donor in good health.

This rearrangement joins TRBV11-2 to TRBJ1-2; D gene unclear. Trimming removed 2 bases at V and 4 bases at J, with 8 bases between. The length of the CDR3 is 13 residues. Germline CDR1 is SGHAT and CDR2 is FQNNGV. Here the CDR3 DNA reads TGTGCCAGCAGCTTAAGGCAGCTCTATGGCTACACCTTC. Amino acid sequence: CASSLRQLYGYTF.

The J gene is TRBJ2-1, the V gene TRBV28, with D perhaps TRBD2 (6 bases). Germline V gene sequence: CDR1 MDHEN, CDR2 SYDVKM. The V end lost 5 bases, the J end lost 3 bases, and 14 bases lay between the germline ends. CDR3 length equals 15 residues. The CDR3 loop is CASSAGTLSYNEQFF. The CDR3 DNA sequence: TGTGCCAGCAGTGCCGGGACTCTTAGCTACAATGAGCAGTTCTTC.

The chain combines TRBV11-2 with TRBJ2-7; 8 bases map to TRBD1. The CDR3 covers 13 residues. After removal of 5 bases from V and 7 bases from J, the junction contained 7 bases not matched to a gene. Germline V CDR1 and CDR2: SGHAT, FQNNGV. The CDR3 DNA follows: TGTGCCAGCAGCACAGACAGGGGAGGAGAGCAGTACTTC. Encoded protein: CASSTDRGGEQYF.

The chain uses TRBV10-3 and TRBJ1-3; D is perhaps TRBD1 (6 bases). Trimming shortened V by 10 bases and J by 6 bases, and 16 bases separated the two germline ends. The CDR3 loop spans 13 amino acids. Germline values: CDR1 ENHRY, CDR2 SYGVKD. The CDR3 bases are TGTGCCAGTCAGACAGGATTTGAAAACACCATATATTTT. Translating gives CASQTGFENTIYF.

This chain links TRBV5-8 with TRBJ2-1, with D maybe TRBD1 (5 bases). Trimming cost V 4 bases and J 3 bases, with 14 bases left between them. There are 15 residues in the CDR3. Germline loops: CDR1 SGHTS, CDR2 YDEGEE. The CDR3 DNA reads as TGTGCCAGCAGCAGGGGTAGCACTGGCTACAATGAGCAGTTCTTC. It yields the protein CASSRGSTGYNEQFF.

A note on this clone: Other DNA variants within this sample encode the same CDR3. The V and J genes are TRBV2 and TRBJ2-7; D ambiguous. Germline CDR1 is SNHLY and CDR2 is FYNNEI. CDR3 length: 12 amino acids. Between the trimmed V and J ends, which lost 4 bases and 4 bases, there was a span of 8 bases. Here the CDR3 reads CASSAGPYEQYF. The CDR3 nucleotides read TGTGCCAGCAGTGCCGGACCTTACGAGCAGTACTTC.

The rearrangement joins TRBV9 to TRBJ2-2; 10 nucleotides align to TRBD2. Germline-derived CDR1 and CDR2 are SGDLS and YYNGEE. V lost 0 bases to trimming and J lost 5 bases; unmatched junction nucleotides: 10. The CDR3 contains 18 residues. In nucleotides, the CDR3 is TGTGCCAGCAGCGTAGCTTTACTAGCGGGAATTCGAACCGGGGAGCTGTTTTTT. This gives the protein CASSVALLAGIRTGELFF.

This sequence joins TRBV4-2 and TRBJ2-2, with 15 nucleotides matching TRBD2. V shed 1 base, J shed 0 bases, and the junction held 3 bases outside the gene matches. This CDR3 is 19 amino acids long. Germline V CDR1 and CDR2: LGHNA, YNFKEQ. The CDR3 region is CASSQAGLAGGTNTGELFF. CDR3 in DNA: TGTGCCAGCAGCCAAGCGGGACTAGCGGGAGGAACGAACACCGGGGAGCTGTTTTTT.

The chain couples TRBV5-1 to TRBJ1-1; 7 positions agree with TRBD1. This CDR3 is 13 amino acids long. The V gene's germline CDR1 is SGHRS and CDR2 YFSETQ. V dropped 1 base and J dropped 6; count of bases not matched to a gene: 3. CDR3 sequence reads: CASSLLGTAEAFF. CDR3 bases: TGCGCCAGCAGCTTGCTCGGGACAGCTGAAGCTTTCTTT.